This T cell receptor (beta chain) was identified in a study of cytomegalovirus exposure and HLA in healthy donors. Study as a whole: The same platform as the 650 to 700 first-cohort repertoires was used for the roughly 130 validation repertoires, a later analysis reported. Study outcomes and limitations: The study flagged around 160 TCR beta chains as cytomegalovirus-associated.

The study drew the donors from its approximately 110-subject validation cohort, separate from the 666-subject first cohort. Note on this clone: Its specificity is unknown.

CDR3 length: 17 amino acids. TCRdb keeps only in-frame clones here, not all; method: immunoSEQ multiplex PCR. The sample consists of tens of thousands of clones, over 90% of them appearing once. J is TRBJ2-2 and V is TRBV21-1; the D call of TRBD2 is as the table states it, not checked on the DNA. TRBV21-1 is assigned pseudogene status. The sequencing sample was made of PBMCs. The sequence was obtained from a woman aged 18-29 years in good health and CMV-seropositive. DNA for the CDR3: TGTGCCAGCAGCACCGGACTAGCGGGAACGAACACCGGGGAGCTGTTTTTT. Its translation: CASSTGLAGTNTGELFF.